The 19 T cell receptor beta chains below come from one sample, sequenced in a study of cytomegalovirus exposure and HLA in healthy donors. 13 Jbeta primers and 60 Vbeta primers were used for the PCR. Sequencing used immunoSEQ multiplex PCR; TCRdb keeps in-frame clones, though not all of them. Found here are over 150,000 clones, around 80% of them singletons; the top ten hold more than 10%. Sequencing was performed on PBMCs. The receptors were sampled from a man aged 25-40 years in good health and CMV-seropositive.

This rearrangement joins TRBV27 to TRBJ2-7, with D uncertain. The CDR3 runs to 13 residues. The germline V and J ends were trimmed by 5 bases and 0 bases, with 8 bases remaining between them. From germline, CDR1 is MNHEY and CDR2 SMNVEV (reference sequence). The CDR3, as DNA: TGTGCCAGCAGTCCCCGGAGCTCCTACGAGCAGTACTTC. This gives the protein CASSPRSSYEQYF.

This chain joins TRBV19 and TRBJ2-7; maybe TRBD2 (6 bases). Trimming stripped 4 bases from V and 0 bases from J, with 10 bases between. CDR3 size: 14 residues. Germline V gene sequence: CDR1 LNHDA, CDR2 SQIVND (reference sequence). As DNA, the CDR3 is TGTGCCAGTAGTAGAGTAGCGGACTCCTACGAGCAGTACTTC. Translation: CASSRVADSYEQYF.

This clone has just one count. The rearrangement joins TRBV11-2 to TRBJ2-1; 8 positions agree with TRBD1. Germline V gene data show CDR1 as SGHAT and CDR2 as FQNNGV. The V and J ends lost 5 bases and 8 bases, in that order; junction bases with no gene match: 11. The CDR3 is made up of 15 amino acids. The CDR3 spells CASSAMAGGLYEQFF. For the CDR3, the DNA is TGTGCCAGCAGCGCAATGGCAGGGGGCTTGTATGAGCAGTTCTTC.

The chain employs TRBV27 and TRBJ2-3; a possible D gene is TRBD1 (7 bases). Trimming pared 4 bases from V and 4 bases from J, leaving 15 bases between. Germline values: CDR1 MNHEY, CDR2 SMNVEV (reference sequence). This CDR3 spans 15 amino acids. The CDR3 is CASSSGDSLSDTQYF. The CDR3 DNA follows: TGTGCCAGCAGTTCGGGGGACAGCCTTTCAGATACGCAGTATTTT.

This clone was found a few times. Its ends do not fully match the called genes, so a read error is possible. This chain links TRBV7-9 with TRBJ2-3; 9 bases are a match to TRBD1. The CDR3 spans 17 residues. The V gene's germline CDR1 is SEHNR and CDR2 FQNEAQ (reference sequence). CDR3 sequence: CSSSLDSGTGMPDTQYF. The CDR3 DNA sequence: TGTTCCAGCAGCTTAGATTCCGGGACAGGGATGCCAGATACGCAGTATTTT.

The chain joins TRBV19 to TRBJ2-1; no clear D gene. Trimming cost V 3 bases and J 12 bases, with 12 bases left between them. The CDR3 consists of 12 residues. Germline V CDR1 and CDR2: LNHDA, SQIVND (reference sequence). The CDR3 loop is CASSMGSSGQFF. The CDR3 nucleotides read TGTGCCAGTAGTATGGGTTCTAGTGGGCAGTTCTTC.

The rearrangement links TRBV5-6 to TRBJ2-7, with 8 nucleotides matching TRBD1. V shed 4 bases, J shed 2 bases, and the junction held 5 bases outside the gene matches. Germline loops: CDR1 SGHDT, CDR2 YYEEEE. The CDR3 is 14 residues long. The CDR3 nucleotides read TGTGCCAGCAGCCCGGGGACAGGAGCCTACGAGCAGTACTTC. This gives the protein CASSPGTGAYEQYF.

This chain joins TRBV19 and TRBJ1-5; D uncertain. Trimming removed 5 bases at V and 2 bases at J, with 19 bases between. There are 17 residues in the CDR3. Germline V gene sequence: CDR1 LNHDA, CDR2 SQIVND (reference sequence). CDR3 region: CASSDNVREIGNQPQHF. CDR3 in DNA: TGTGCCAGTAGTGATAACGTACGGGAGATCGGCAATCAGCCCCAGCATTTT.

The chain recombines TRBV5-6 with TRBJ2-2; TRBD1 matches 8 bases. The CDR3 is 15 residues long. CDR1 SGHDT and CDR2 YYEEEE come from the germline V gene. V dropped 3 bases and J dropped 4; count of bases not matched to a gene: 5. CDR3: CASSSGTGVTGELFF. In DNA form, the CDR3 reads TGTGCCAGCAGCTCGGGGACAGGAGTCACCGGGGAGCTGTTTTTT.

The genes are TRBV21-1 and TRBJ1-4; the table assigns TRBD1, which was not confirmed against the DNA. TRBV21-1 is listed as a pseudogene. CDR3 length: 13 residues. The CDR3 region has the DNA TGTGCCTCCAATATCTCTAGGGGTGAAAAACTGTTTTTT. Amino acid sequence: CASNISRGEKLFF.

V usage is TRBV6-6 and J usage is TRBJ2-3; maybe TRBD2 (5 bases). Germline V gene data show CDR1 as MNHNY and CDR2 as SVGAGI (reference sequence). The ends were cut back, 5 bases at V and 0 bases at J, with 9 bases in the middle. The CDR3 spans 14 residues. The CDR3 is CASSTRTSTDTQYF. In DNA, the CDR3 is TGTGCCAGCAGTACGAGGACTAGCACAGATACGCAGTATTTT.

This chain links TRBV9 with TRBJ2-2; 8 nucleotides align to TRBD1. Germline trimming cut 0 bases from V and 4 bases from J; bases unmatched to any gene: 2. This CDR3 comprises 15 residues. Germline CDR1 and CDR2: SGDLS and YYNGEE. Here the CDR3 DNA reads TGTGCCAGCAGCGTAGCTACAGGGGGCACCGGGGAGCTGTTTTTT. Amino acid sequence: CASSVATGGTGELFF.

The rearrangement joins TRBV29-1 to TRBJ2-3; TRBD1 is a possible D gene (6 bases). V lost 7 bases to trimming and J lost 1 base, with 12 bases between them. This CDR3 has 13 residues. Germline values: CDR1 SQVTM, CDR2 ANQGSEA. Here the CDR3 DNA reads TGCAGCGACTACTACAGGGGCACAGATACGCAGTATTTT. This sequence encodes CSDYYRGTDTQYF.

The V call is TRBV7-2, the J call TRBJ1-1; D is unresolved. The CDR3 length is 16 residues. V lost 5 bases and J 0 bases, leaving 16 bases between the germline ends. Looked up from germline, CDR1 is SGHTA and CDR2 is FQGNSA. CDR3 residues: CASSPRGRGVNTEAFF. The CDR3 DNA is TGTGCCAGCAGCCCCCGAGGCCGCGGGGTGAACACTGAAGCTTTCTTT.

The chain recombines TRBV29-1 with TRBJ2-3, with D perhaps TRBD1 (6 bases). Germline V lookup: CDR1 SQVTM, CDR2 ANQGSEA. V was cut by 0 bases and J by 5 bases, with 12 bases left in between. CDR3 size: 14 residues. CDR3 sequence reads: CSVEEGAEQDTQYF. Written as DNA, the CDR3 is TGCAGCGTTGAAGAGGGGGCGGAACAAGATACGCAGTATTTT.

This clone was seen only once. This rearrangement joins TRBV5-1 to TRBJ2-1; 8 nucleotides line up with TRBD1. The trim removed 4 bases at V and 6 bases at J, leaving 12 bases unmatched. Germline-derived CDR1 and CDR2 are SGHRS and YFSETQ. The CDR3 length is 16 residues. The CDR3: CASSVNTGGSGNEQFF. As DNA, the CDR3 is TGCGCCAGCAGCGTAAACACAGGGGGTAGCGGCAATGAGCAGTTCTTC. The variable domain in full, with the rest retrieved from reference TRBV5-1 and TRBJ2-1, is KAGVTQTPRYLIKTRGQQVTLSCSPISGHRSVSWYQQTPGQGLQFLFEYFSETQRNKGNFPGRFSGRQFSNSRSEMNVSTLELGDSALYLCASSVNTGGSGNEQFFGPGTRLTVL.

The CDR3 is CASSPRYGGRPEQYF. In DNA, the CDR3 is TGTGCCAGCAGTCCCCGGTATGGCGGGAGGCCCGAGCAGTACTTC. The gene calls are TRBV27 and TRBJ2-5, with 8 bases that match TRBD2. The J call may be in error: the DNA end matches TRBJ2-7 better. Germline V gene lookup returns CDR1 MNHEY and CDR2 SMNVEV (reference sequence). The CDR3 consists of 15 residues.

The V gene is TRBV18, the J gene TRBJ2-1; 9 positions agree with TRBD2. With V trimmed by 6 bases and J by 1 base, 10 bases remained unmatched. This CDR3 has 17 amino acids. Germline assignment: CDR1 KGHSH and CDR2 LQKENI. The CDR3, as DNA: TGTGCCAGCTCTCAACTAGGGACTAGCCCATCCTACAATGAGCAGTTCTTC. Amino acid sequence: CASSQLGTSPSYNEQFF. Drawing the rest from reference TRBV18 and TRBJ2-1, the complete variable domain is NAGVMQNPRHLVRRRGQEARLRCSPMKGHSHVYWYRQLPEEGLKFMVYLQKENIIDESGMPKERFSAEFPKEGPSILRIQQVVRGDSAAYFCASSQLGTSPSYNEQFFGPGTRLTVL.

The CDR3 DNA reads TGTGCCAGCAGTTACTCACAGGGAAACTATGGCTACACCTTC. Encoded protein: CASSYSQGNYGYTF. The chain is built from TRBV6-5 and TRBJ1-2; perhaps TRBD1 as D (6 bases). Per germline, CDR1 MNHEY and CDR2 SVGAGI. V shed 0 bases and J shed 2 bases, with 7 bases lying between them. CDR3 length: 14 amino acids.